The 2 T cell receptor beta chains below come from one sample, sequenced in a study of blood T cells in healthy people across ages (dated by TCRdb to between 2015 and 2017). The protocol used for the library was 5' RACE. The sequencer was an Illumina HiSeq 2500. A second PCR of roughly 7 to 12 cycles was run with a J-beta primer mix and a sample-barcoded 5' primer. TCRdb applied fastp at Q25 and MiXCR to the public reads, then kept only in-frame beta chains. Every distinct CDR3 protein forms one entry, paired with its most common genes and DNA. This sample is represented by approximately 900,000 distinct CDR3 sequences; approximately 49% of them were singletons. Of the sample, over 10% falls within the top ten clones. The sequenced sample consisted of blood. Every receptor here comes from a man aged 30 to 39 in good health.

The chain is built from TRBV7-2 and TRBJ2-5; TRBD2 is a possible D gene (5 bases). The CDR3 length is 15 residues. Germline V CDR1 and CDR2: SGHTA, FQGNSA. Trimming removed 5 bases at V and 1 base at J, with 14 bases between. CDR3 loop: CASSPSSGSQETQYF. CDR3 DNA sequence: TGTGCCAGCAGCCCCAGCTCGGGGAGCCAAGAGACCCAGTACTTC.

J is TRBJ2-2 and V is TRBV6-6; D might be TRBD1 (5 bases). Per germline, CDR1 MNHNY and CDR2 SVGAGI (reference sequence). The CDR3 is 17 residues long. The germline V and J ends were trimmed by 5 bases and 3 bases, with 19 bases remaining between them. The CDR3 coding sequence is TGTGCCAGCAGTCACGTGAAAGGGGCTGTAGACACCGGGGAGCTGTTTTTT. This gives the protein CASSHVKGAVDTGELFF.